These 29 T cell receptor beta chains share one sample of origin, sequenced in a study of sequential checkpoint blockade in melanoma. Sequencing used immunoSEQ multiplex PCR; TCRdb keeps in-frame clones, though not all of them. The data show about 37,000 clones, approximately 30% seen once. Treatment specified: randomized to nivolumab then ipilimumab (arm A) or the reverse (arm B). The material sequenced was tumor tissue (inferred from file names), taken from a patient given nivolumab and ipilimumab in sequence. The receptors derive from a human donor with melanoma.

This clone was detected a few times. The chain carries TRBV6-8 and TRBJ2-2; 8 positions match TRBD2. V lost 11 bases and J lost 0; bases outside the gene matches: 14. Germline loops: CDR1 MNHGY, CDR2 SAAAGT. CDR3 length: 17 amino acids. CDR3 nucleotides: TGTGCCGTCTCACCGCATAGCGGGGCGACGAACACCGGGGAGCTGTTTTTT. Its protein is CAVSPHSGATNTGELFF.

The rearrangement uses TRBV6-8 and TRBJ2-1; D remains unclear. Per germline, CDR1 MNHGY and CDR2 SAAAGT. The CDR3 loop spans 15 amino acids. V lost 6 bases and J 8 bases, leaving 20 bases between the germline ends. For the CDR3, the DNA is TGTGCCAGCAGCCCAACAACTAAGCATCACGATGAGCAGTTCTTC. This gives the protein CASSPTTKHHDEQFF.

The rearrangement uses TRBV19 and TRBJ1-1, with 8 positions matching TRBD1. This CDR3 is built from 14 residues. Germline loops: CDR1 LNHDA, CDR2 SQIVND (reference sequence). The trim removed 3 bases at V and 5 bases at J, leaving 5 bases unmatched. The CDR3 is CASSIEQGGTEAFF. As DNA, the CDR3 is TGTGCCAGTAGTATTGAACAGGGGGGGACTGAAGCTTTCTTT.

CDR3 amino acids: CASSYSTGGYQPQHF. The CDR3 DNA reads TGTGCCAGCAGTTATTCCACAGGGGGTTATCAGCCCCAGCATTTT. This chain joins TRBV6-8 and TRBJ1-5; 8 nucleotides line up with TRBD1. CDR3 length: 15 amino acids. Germline loops: CDR1 MNHGY, CDR2 SAAAGT. The J segment lost 5 bases and the V segment lost 3 bases, leaving 6 bases of the junction unmatched.

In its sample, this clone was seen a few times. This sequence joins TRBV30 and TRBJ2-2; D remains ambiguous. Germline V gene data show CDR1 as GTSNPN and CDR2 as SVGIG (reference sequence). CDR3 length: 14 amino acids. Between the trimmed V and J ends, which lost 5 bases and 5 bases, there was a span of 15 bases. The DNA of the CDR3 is TGTGCCTGGGCGGACGTGCCGGGTACCGGGGAGCTGTTTTTT. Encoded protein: CAWADVPGTGELFF.

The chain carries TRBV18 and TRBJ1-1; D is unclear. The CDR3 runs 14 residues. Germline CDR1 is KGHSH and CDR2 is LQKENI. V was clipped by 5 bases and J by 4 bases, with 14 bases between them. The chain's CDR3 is CASSIGGRFTEAFF. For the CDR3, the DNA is TGTGCCAGCTCAATTGGAGGGAGGTTCACTGAAGCTTTCTTT.

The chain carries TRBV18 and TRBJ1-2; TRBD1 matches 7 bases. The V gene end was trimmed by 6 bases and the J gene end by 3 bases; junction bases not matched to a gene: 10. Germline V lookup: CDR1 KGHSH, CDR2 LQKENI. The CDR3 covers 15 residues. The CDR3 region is CASSKQGSFDYGYTF. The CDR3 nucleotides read TGTGCCAGCTCGAAACAGGGGTCTTTTGACTATGGCTACACCTTC. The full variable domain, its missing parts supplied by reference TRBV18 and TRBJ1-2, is NAGVMQNPRHLVRRRGQEARLRCSPMKGHSHVYWYRQLPEEGLKFMVYLQKENIIDESGMPKERFSAEFPKEGPSILRIQQVVRGDSAAYFCASSKQGSFDYGYTFGSGTRLTVV.

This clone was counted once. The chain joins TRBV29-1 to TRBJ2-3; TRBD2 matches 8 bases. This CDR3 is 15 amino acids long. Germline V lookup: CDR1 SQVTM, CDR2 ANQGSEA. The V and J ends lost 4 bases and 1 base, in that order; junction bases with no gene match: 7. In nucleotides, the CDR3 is TGCAGCGTTGGACGTGTACTAGCGGGCACAGATACGCAGTATTTT. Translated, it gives CSVGRVLAGTDTQYF.

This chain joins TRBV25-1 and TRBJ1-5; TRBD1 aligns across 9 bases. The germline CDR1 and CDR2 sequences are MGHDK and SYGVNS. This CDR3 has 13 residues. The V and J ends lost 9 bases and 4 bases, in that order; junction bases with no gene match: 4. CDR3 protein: CASTGGPNQPQHF. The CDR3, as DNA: TGTGCCAGTACAGGGGGCCCTAATCAGCCCCAGCATTTT.

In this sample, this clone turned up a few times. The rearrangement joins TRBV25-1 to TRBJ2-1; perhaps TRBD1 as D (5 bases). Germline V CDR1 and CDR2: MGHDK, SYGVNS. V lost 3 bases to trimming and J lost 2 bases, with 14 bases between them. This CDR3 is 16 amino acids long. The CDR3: CASSDPAKGAYNEQFF. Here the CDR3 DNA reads TGTGCCAGCAGTGACCCAGCGAAAGGGGCCTACAATGAGCAGTTCTTC.

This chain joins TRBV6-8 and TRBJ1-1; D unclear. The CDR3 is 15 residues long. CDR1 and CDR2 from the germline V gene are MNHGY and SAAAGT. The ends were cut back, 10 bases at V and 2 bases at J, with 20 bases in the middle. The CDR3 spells CAITDKGTANTEAFF. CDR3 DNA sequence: TGTGCCATCACCGACAAGGGTACAGCCAACACTGAAGCTTTCTTT.

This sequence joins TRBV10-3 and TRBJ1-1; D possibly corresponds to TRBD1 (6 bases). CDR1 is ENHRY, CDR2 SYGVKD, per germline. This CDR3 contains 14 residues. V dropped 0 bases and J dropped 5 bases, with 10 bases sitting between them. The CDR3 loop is CAISESRQGTEAFF. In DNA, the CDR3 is TGTGCCATCAGTGAGTCAAGGCAGGGGACTGAAGCTTTCTTT.

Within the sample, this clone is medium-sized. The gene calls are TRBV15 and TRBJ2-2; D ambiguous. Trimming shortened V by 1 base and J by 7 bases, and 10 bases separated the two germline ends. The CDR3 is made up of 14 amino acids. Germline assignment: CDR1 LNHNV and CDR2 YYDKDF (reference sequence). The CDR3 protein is CATSRAVGYGELFF. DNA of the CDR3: TGTGCCACCAGCAGAGCCGTTGGGTACGGGGAGCTGTTTTTT.

This CDR3 reads CSVASMSGNPLLNYGYTF. The CDR3, as DNA: TGCAGCGTTGCCTCAATGTCGGGGAATCCATTGCTCAACTATGGCTACACCTTC. The V call is TRBV29-1, the J call TRBJ1-2; D remains unclear. This CDR3 is 18 amino acids long. Between the trimmed V and J ends, which lost 4 bases and 2 bases, there was a span of 26 bases. Germline V CDR1 and CDR2: SQVTM, ANQGSEA.

The CDR3 reads CASRRGGAMTEAFF. In DNA form, the CDR3 reads TGTGCCAGTAGGAGGGGGGGCGCGATGACTGAAGCTTTCTTT. V and J are TRBV19 and TRBJ1-1, with TRBD1 as a possible D gene (6 bases). Germline V gene sequence: CDR1 LNHDA, CDR2 SQIVND (reference sequence). Deletions cut 6 bases from V and 5 bases from J, with 16 bases between. The CDR3 has 14 residues.

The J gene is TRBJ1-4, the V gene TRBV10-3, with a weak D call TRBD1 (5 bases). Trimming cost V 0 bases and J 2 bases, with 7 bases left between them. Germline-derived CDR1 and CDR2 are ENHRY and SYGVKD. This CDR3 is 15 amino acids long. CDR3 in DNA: TGTGCCATCAGTGAGTCGGCAGGGACTAATGAAAAACTGTTTTTT. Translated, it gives CAISESAGTNEKLFF.

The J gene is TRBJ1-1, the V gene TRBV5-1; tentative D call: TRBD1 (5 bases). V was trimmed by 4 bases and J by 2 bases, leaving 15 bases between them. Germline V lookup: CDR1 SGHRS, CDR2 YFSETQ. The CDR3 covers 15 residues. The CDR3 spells CASSPVPTVNTEAFF. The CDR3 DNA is TGCGCCAGCAGCCCGGTCCCGACAGTAAACACTGAAGCTTTCTTT.

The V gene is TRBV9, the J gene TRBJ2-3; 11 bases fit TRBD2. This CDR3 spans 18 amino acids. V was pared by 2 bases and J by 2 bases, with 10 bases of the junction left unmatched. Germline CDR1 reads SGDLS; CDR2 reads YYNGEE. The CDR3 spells CASSVTSGRAQNTDTQYF. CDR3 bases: TGTGCCAGCAGCGTTACTAGCGGGAGAGCCCAAAACACAGATACGCAGTATTTT.

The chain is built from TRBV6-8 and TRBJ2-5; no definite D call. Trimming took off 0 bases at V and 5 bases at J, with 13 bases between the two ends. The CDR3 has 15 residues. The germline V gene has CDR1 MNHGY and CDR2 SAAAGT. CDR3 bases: TGTGCCAGCAGTTACTCCCGAGGCGCCCGGGAGACCCAGTACTTC. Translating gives CASSYSRGARETQYF.

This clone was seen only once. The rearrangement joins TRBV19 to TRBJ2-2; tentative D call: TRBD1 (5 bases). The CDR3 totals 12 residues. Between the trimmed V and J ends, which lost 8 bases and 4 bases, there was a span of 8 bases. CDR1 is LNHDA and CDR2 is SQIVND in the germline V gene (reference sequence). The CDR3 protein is CASAGFTGELFF. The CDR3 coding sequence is TGTGCCAGTGCAGGGTTCACCGGGGAGCTGTTTTTT.

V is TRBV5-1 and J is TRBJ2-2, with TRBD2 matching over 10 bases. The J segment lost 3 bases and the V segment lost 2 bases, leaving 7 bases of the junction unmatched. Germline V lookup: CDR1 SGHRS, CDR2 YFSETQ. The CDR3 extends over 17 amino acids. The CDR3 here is CASSLGPGTSDTGELFF. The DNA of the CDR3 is TGCGCCAGCAGCTTAGGCCCCGGGACTAGCGACACCGGGGAGCTGTTTTTT.

CDR3 loop: CAISLSGLDRDTEAFF. The CDR3 DNA reads TGTGCCATCAGCCTGTCCGGACTCGATCGGGACACTGAAGCTTTCTTT. J is TRBJ1-1 and V is TRBV6-8, with D uncertain. CDR1 and CDR2 from the germline V gene are MNHGY and SAAAGT. CDR3 length: 16 amino acids. V was cut by 10 bases and J by 3 bases, with 24 bases left in between.

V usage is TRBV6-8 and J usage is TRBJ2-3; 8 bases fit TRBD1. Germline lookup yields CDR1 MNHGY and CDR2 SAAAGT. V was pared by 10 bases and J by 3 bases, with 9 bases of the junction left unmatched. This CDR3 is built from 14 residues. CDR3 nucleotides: TGTGCCACCATGACAGGGGAAGGAACAGATACGCAGTATTTT. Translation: CATMTGEGTDTQYF.

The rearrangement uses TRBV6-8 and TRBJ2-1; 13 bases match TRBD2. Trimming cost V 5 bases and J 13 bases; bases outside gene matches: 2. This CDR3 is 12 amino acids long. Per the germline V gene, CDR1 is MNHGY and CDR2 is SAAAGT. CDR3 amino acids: CASSGLAGAQFF. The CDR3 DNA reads TGTGCCAGCAGTGGACTAGCGGGAGCCCAGTTCTTC.

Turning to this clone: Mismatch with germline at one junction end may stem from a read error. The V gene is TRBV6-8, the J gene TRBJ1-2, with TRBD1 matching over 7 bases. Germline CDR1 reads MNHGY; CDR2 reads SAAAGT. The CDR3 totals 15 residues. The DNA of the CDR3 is TGTGCCATCAGTCCCGACAGGGACGGGATTTTTGGCTACACCTTC. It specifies CAISPDRDGIFGYTF.

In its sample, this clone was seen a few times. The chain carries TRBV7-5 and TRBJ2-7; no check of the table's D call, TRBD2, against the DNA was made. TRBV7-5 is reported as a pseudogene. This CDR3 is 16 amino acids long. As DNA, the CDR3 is TGTGCCAGCAGCTCGGGACTAGCGGGGGACCCCTACGAGCAGTACTTC. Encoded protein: CASSSGLAGDPYEQYF.

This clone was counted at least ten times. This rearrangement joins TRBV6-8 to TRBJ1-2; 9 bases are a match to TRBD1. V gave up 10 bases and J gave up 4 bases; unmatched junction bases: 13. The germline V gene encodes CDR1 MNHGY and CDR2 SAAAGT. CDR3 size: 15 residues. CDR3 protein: CATGTTGGKAYGYTF. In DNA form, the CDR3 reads TGTGCCACCGGTACTACAGGGGGCAAGGCCTATGGCTACACCTTC.

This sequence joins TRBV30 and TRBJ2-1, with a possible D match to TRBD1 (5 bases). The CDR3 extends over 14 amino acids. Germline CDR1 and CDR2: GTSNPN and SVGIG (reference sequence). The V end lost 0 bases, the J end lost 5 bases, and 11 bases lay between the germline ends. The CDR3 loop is CAWSVLGQNNEQFF. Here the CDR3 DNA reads TGTGCCTGGAGTGTACTGGGGCAGAACAATGAGCAGTTCTTC.

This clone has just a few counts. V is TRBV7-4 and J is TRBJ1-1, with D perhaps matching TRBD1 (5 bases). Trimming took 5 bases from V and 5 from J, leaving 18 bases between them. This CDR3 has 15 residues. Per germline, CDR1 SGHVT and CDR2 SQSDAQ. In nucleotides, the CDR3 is TGTGCCAGCAGCCCGAGGGGCCAGGGTTTTACTGAAGCTTTCTTT. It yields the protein CASSPRGQGFTEAFF.